This TCR beta chain was sequenced in a study of T cell changes during pregnancy in multiple sclerosis. Data came from immunoSEQ multiplex PCR; TCRdb stores just in-frame clones and leaves some out. The sample shows approximately 49,000 clones, about 88% of them seen only once. V was pared by 8 bases and J by 8 bases, with 13 bases of the junction left unmatched. The germline V gene has CDR1 SEHNR and CDR2 FQNEAQ (reference sequence). There are 16 residues in the CDR3. V and J are TRBV7-9 and TRBJ2-1; 12 bases line up with TRBD2. Sequencing was performed on CD4+ T cells from peripheral blood mononuclear cells, taken in the second trimester of pregnancy. The TCR was taken from a female donor with multiple sclerosis, enrolled in a pregnancy study. The CDR3: CASRHPLAGGHDEQFF. The CDR3 coding sequence is TGTGCCAGCCGACATCCCCTAGCGGGAGGGCACGATGAGCAGTTCTTC. Combining the CDR3 with reference TRBV7-9 and TRBJ2-1 gives the whole variable domain DTGVSQNPRHKITKRGQNVTFRCDPISEHNRLYWYRQTLGQGPEFLTYFQNEAQLEKSRLLSDRFSAERPKGSFSTLEIQRTEQGDSAMYLCASRHPLAGGHDEQFFGPGTRLTVL.